A selection of T cell receptor beta chains follows, all from one sample in a study of shared clonotypes between healthy human individuals. This table comes from immunoSEQ multiplex PCR, and its TCRdb copy is limited to in-frame clones, with some not included. The sample has about 1.5 million clones; 95% to 99% are singletons. Sequencing used naive CD4+ T cells sorted from blood. All receptors derive from a man aged 30 to 45 in good health. CDR3s include the opening cysteine and the closing phenylalanine or tryptophan.

v_call: TRBV4-3
j_call: TRBJ1-1
cdr3_aa: CASSQDNEGKNTEAFF

v_call: TRBV14
j_call: TRBJ2-7
cdr3_aa: CASSHGRPPYEQYF

v_call: TRBV10-1
j_call: TRBJ2-3
cdr3_aa: CASSARRGLLEDTQYF

v_call: TRBV11-2
j_call: TRBJ1-2
cdr3_aa: CASSRPGGAGNYGYTF

v_call: TRBV28
j_call: TRBJ2-1
cdr3_aa: CASSRPFGTGINEQFF

v_call: TRBV19
j_call: TRBJ2-2
cdr3_aa: CASSPSDRRRYGELFF

v_call: TRBV7-2
j_call: TRBJ2-1
cdr3_aa: CASSPHLAGGNEQFF

v_call: TRBV5-4
j_call: TRBJ2-1
cdr3_aa: CASSLGLVSTYNEQFF

v_call: TRBV11-2
j_call: TRBJ2-5
cdr3_aa: CASSTVDLGGTRETQYF

v_call: TRBV5-8
j_call: TRBJ2-1
cdr3_aa: CASSLGGSSYNEQFF

v_call: TRBV6-4
j_call: TRBJ2-1
cdr3_aa: CASSSSRGSYNEQFF

v_call: TRBV7-2
j_call: TRBJ2-5
cdr3_aa: CASSLRGSGGETQYF

v_call: TRBV5-1
j_call: TRBJ2-7
cdr3_aa: CASQGLAGGPSYEQYF

v_call: TRBV9
j_call: TRBJ1-1
cdr3_aa: CASSPSRGTEAFF

v_call: TRBV11-3
j_call: TRBJ2-2
cdr3_aa: CASSQTAANTGELFF

v_call: TRBV5-1
j_call: TRBJ2-2
cdr3_aa: CASSSLQGTGELFF

v_call: TRBV27
j_call: TRBJ2-7
cdr3_aa: CASSLLPRGSYEQYF

v_call: TRBV2
j_call: TRBJ2-7
cdr3_aa: CATVSGTGVDEQYF

v_call: TRBV6-5
j_call: TRBJ2-7
cdr3_aa: CASSRWIGQSYEQYF

v_call: TRBV18
j_call: TRBJ2-2
cdr3_aa: CASSPLVSGELFF

v_call: TRBV27
j_call: TRBJ1-2
cdr3_aa: CASSLYSYYGYTF

v_call: TRBV6-1
j_call: TRBJ1-2
cdr3_aa: CASRERGAGAGGYTF

v_call: TRBV4-1
j_call: TRBJ2-2
cdr3_aa: CASRPDPNTGELFF

v_call: TRBV11-2
j_call: TRBJ1-2
cdr3_aa: CASSPTTGRNYGYTF

v_call: TRBV9
j_call: TRBJ2-3
cdr3_aa: CASSVEGGSGTDTQYF

v_call: TRBV18
j_call: TRBJ2-5
cdr3_aa: CASSGLETQYF

v_call: TRBV15
j_call: TRBJ2-4
cdr3_aa: CATSRGPIQYF

v_call: TRBV19
j_call: TRBJ1-5
cdr3_aa: CASSPGPPEEPQHF

v_call: TRBV5-4
j_call: TRBJ2-5
cdr3_aa: CASSSLETQYF

v_call: TRBV7-3
j_call: TRBJ2-3
cdr3_aa: CASSPDSDTQYF

v_call: TRBV19
j_call: TRBJ2-4
cdr3_aa: CASSMWLAGAETKNIQYF

v_call: TRBV6-1
j_call: TRBJ2-7
cdr3_aa: CASSAGDYEQYF

v_call: TRBV4-3
j_call: TRBJ2-7
cdr3_aa: CASSQGWAGLDSYEQYF

v_call: TRBV7-2
j_call: TRBJ2-1
cdr3_aa: CASSLYSGSYNEQFF

v_call: TRBV11-2
j_call: TRBJ2-3
cdr3_aa: CASSVLREGLVNTQYF

v_call: TRBV9
j_call: TRBJ2-7
cdr3_aa: CASSVASGRDEQYF

v_call: TRBV7-6
j_call: TRBJ2-7
cdr3_aa: CASSFSSGLPSSEQYF

v_call: TRBV19
j_call: TRBJ2-7
cdr3_aa: CASSIVAFYEQYF

v_call: TRBV25-1
j_call: TRBJ2-3
cdr3_aa: CASSALGGTDTQYF

v_call: TRBV6-1
j_call: TRBJ1-1
cdr3_aa: CASSEADTEAFF

v_call: TRBV7-3
j_call: TRBJ1-1
cdr3_aa: CASSGDGFTEAFF

v_call: TRBV2
j_call: TRBJ2-5
cdr3_aa: CASSRRGRGETQYF

v_call: TRBV5-1
j_call: TRBJ2-7
cdr3_aa: CASSLVGKPYEQYF

v_call: TRBV28
j_call: TRBJ1-2
cdr3_aa: CAIGDGQGAANYGYTF

v_call: TRBV10-3
j_call: TRBJ1-4
cdr3_aa: CAISEAGRVAEKLFF

v_call: TRBV6-1
j_call: TRBJ1-1
cdr3_aa: CASSVNRGMNTEAFF

v_call: TRBV28
j_call: TRBJ2-1
cdr3_aa: CASSLRFRERFF

v_call: TRBV25-1
j_call: TRBJ2-5
cdr3_aa: CASSEPGQGSYQYF

v_call: TRBV4-1
j_call: TRBJ2-1
cdr3_aa: CASSHLRADNEQFF

v_call: TRBV5-5
j_call: TRBJ2-2
cdr3_aa: CASRPPGQPNTGELFF

v_call: TRBV14
j_call: TRBJ2-1
cdr3_aa: CASSRIPGLAGKYNEQFF

v_call: TRBV9
j_call: TRBJ2-5
cdr3_aa: CASSVAGTTVQETQYF

v_call: TRBV28
j_call: TRBJ2-7
cdr3_aa: CASGVGSYEQYF

v_call: TRBV10-3
j_call: TRBJ2-1
cdr3_aa: CAISWAGVEDNEQFF

v_call: TRBV6-1
j_call: TRBJ1-1
cdr3_aa: CASSPTGGTEAFF

v_call: TRBV5-1
j_call: TRBJ1-4
cdr3_aa: CASSWTGEEKLFF

v_call: TRBV28
j_call: TRBJ2-7
cdr3_aa: CASSSGPEGQYF